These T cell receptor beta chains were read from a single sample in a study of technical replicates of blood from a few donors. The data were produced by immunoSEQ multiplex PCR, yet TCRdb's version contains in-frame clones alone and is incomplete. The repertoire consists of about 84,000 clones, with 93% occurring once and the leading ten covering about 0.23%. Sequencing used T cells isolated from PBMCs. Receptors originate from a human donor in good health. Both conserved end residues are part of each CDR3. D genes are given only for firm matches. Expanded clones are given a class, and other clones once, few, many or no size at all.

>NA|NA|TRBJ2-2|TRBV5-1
CASSWNSRENTGELFF
TGCGCCAGCAGCTGGAATTCCAGGGAAAACACCGGGGAGCTGTTTTTT
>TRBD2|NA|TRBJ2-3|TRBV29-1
CSVGIAGALESTDTQYF
TGCAGCGTTGGTATAGCGGGGGCCCTCGAAAGCACAGATACGCAGTATTTT
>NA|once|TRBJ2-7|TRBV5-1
CASSVGGTYEQYF
TGCGCCAGCAGCGTTGGGGGGACCTACGAGCAGTACTTC
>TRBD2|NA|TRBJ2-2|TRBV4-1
CASSPRLASGGRRELFF
TGCGCCAGCAGCCCCCGCCTAGCGAGCGGGGGCAGAAGGGAGCTGTTTTTT
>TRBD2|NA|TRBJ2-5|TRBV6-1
CASSEARGIGQETQYF
TGTGCCAGCAGTGAAGCGCGGGGGATCGGGCAAGAGACCCAGTACTTC
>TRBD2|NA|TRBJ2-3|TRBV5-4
CASSPSGGAGTDTQYF
TGTGCCAGCAGCCCGTCCGGGGGGGCGGGCACAGATACGCAGTATTTT
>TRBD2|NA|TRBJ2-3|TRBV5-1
CASRPAGGITDTQYF
TGCGCCAGCAGGCCAGCGGGAGGGATCACAGATACGCAGTATTTT
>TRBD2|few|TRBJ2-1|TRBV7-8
CASSLPSGRYNEQFF
TGTGCCAGCAGCTTACCTAGCGGAAGATACAATGAGCAGTTCTTC
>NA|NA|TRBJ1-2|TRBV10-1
CASSGRSLPYGYTF
TGCGCCAGCAGTGGCAGGTCCCTACCCTATGGCTACACCTTC
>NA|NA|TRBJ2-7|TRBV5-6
CASSLESSYEQYF
TGTGCCAGCAGCTTGGAGAGCTCCTACGAGCAGTACTTC
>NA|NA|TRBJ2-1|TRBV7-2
CASSLEGNEQFF
TGTGCCAGCAGCTTAGAGGGGAATGAGCAGTTCTTC
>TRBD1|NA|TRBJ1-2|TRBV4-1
CASSSTGTEITYGYTF
TGCGCCAGCAGCTCAACCGGGACAGAGATAACATATGGCTACACCTTC
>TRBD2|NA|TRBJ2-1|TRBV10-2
CASSPLNAGVYNEQFF
TGCGCCAGCAGCCCCCTGAACGCGGGGGTCTACAATGAGCAGTTCTTC
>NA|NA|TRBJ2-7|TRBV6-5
CASTPIGGSYEQYF
TGTGCCAGCACCCCGATCGGGGGCTCCTACGAGCAGTACTTC
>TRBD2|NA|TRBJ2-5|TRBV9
CASSVATQASGSRETQYF
TGTGCCAGCAGCGTAGCTACTCAGGCTAGCGGGAGTAGGGAGACCCAGTACTTC
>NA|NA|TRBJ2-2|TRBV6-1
CASSWTDTNTGELFF
TGTGCCAGCAGTTGGACAGACACGAACACCGGGGAGCTGTTTTTT
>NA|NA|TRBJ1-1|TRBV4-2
CASSQEQGMNTEAFF
TGTGCCAGCAGCCAAGAACAGGGAATGAACACTGAAGCTTTCTTT
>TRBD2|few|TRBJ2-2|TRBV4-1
CASRPGLAGRQPGELFF
TGCGCCAGCAGACCGGGACTAGCGGGACGACAGCCCGGGGAGCTGTTTTTT
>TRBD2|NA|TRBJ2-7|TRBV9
CASSATSGTYEQYF
TGTGCCAGCAGCGCTACTAGCGGGACTTACGAGCAGTACTTC
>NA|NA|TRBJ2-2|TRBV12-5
CASGLISGELFF
TGTGCTAGTGGTTTAATCTCCGGGGAGCTGTTTTTT
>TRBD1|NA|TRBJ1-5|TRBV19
CASTSGTGVVGQPQHF
TGTGCCAGTACCTCGGGGACAGGGGTTGTCGGGCAGCCCCAGCATTTT
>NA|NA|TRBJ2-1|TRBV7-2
CASSFEWSSYNEQFF
TGTGCCAGCAGCTTTGAATGGAGCTCCTACAATGAGCAGTTCTTC
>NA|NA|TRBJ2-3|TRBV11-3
CASSLGGWGLKTDTQYF
TGTGCCAGCAGCTTAGGAGGGTGGGGACTCAAAACAGATACGCAGTATTTT
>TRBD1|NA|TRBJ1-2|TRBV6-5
CASSPGQGDYGYTF
TGTGCCAGCAGCCCCGGACAGGGGGACTATGGCTACACCTTC
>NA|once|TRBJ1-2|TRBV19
CASSRSQQVNYGYTF
TGTGCCAGTAGTAGATCCCAACAGGTTAACTATGGCTACACCTTC
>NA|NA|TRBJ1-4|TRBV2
CASSDGGLLNEKLFF
TGTGCCAGCAGTGATGGAGGTCTACTTAATGAAAAACTGTTTTTT
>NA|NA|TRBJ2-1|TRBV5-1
CASSFGQREQFF
TGCGCCAGCAGCTTCGGGCAGCGGGAGCAGTTCTTC
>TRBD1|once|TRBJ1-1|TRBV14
CASSQARDRIPAMNTEAFF
TGTGCCAGCAGCCAGGCGCGGGACAGAATTCCCGCGATGAACACTGAAGCTTTCTTT
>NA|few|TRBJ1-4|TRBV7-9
CASSSEDTYRDSTNEKLFF
TGTGCCAGCAGCTCCGAGGATACCTACCGCGATTCAACTAATGAAAAACTGTTTTTT
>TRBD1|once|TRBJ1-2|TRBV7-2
CASSSDGTGRGYTF
TGTGCCAGCAGCTCAGACGGGACAGGACGTGGCTACACCTTC
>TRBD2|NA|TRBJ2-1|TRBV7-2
CASSLGLAGGYEQFF
TGTGCCAGCAGCTTAGGGCTAGCGGGGGGTTATGAGCAGTTCTTC
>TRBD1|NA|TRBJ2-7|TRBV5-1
CASSQGAYEQYF
TGCGCCAGCAGCCAGGGGGCCTACGAGCAGTACTTC
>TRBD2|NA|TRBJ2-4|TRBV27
CASSFLGREYYF
TGTGCCAGCAGTTTCCTGGGGAGGGAGTATTATTTC
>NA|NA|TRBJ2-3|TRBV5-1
CASSFRLGLSSTDTQYF
TGCGCCAGCAGCTTCCGGCTTGGGCTTTCTAGCACAGATACGCAGTATTTT
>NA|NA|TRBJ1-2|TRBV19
CASSEGRSNYGYTF
TGTGCCAGTAGTGAGGGGAGGTCTAACTATGGCTACACCTTC
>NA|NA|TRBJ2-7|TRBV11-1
CASSLGQNYEQYF
TGTGCCAGCAGCTTAGGGCAGAACTACGAGCAGTACTTC
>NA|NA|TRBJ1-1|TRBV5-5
CASFGGYANTEAFF
TGTGCCAGCTTCGGAGGGTATGCAAACACTGAAGCTTTCTTT
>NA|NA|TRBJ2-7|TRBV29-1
CSVTQGSIPYEQYF
TGCAGCGTAACACAGGGATCAATCCCCTACGAGCAGTACTTC
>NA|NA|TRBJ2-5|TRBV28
CASSFHRDQETQYF
TGTGCCAGCAGTTTTCACCGGGACCAAGAGACCCAGTACTTC
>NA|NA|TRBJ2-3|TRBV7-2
CASSLGYRGMSTDTQYF
TGTGCCAGCAGCTTAGGTTATAGGGGCATGAGCACAGATACGCAGTATTTT
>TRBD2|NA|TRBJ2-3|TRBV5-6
CASSSPSGRRDTQYF
TGTGCCAGCAGCTCTCCTAGCGGCCGGAGAGATACGCAGTATTTT
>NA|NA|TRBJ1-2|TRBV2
CASSGEVQAIYGYTF
TGTGCCAGCAGTGGAGAGGTACAGGCGATCTATGGCTACACCTTC
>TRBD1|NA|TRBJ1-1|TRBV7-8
CASSPTTGKNTEAFF
TGTGCCAGCAGCCCGACGACAGGGAAGAACACTGAAGCTTTCTTT
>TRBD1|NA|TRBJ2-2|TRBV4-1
CASSSDRGFIGELFF
TGCGCCAGCAGCTCGGACAGGGGGTTTATCGGGGAGCTGTTTTTT
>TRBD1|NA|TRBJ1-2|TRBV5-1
CASSLVGQGNYYGYTF
TGCGCCAGCAGCTTGGTGGGACAGGGGAATTACTATGGCTACACCTTC
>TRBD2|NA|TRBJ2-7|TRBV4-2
CASSPGTSVYEQYF
TGTGCCAGCAGCCCCGGGACTAGCGTCTACGAGCAGTACTTC
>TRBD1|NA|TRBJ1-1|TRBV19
CASSVQGGTEAFF
TGTGCCAGTAGTGTTCAGGGGGGAACTGAAGCTTTCTTT
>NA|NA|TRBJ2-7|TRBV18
CASSPILGWGLPSYEQYF
TGTGCCAGCTCACCAATTTTAGGGTGGGGCCTCCCCTCCTACGAGCAGTACTTC
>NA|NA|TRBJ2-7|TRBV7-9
CASGPPYEQYF
TGTGCCAGCGGTCCCCCCTACGAGCAGTACTTC
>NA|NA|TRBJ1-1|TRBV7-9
CASRNSRGPKLNTEAFF
TGTGCCAGCAGGAACTCCCGGGGTCCCAAGTTAAACACTGAAGCTTTCTTT
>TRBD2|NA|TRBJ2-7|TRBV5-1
CASSPGGSVYEQYF
TGCGCCAGCAGCCCGGGGGGATCGGTCTACGAGCAGTACTTC
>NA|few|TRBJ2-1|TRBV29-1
CSVETYKRAHEQFF
TGCAGCGTTGAAACTTATAAGCGGGCCCATGAGCAGTTCTTC
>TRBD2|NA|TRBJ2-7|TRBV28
CASSGGEFRGSRRITPYEQYF
TGTGCCAGCAGCGGGGGGGAGTTTAGGGGTAGCAGACGAATTACACCCTACGAGCAGTACTTC
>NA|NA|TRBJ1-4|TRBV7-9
CASSLEILARNEKLFF
TGTGCCAGCAGCTTAGAGATATTGGCCCGAAATGAAAAACTGTTTTTT
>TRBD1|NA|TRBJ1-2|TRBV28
CASSLFAGQGRGYTF
TGTGCCAGCAGTTTATTTGCGGGACAGGGTCGTGGCTACACCTTC
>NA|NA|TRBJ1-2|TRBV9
CASSVGVEGGYGYTF
TGTGCCAGCAGCGTAGGAGTCGAGGGCGGCTATGGCTACACCTTC
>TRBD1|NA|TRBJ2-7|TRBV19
CASSKGQGGSYEQYF
TGTGCCAGTAGTAAAGGACAGGGTGGGTCCTACGAGCAGTACTTC
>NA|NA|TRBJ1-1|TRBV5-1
CASSFRRDTEAFF
TGCGCCAGCAGCTTCAGGAGGGACACTGAAGCTTTCTTT
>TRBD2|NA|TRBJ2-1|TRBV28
CASSDPGTSVNEQFF
TGTGCCAGCAGTGACCCTGGGACTAGCGTCAATGAGCAGTTCTTC